The 9 T cell receptor beta chains listed next were all sequenced from one sample in a study of shared clonotypes between healthy human individuals. Measured with immunoSEQ multiplex PCR; TCRdb has only the in-frame clones, and not every one. Here the sample spans some 1 million clones, around 74% being singletons. The sample was memory CD4+ T cells sorted from blood. Subset indicated: CD45RA-negative fraction. The receptors shown here come from a man between 18 and 35 years old in good health.

The V gene is TRBV11-2, the J gene TRBJ1-4; D is unclear. Germline V lookup: CDR1 SGHAT, CDR2 FQNNGV. V was cut by 3 bases and J by 8 bases, with 19 bases left in between. CDR3 length: 16 amino acids. The DNA for the CDR3 is TGTGCCAGCAGCTTGTCCCCCGGATGGGGAGGGGAAAAACTGTTTTTT. Its translation: CASSLSPGWGGEKLFF.

To note about this clone: The sample holds other DNA sequences that translate to the same CDR3. The J gene is TRBJ2-5, the V gene TRBV5-1; D not resolved. V lost 4 bases and J 3 bases, leaving 10 bases between the germline ends. CDR3 length: 13 amino acids. Germline CDR1 SGHRS, CDR2 YFSETQ. In DNA form, the CDR3 reads TGCGCCAGCAGCGGTTCACCAAAAGAGACCCAGTACTTC. This sequence encodes CASSGSPKETQYF.

This clone has only a few counts. The CDR3 DNA sequence: TGTGCCAGCAGACCTACACAGGGAGGGGTGAGCTACACCTTC. Residues: CASRPTQGGVSYTF. This chain links TRBV6-5 with TRBJ1-2, with D maybe TRBD1 (6 bases). Germline V lookup: CDR1 MNHEY, CDR2 SVGAGI. The V gene lost 6 bases and the J gene lost 9 bases, with 20 bases spanning the gap. This CDR3 region has 14 residues.

This clone was counted once. The V gene is TRBV5-1, the J gene TRBJ2-1, with 12 bases identical to TRBD1. V lost 2 bases and J lost 9; bases outside the gene matches: 3. This CDR3 spans 14 amino acids. Germline loops: CDR1 SGHRS, CDR2 YFSETQ. The CDR3 region has the DNA TGCGCCAGCAGCTTCGGGACAGGGGGCGGTGAGCAGTTCTTC. It codes for CASSFGTGGGEQFF.

The chain is built from TRBV5-1 and TRBJ2-2, with 7 bases identical to TRBD1. The junction had 2 bases not matched to a gene; V was cut back by 2 bases and J by 1 base. Germline CDR1 is SGHRS and CDR2 is YFSETQ. This CDR3 contains 15 residues. The CDR3 spells CASSLRGRNTGELFF. The CDR3 bases are TGCGCCAGCAGCTTAAGGGGGCGGAACACCGGGGAGCTGTTTTTT.

The rearrangement links TRBV5-1 to TRBJ1-2; 9 bases are shared with TRBD1. Germline-derived CDR1 and CDR2 are SGHRS and YFSETQ. V trimming: 4 bases; J trimming: 6 bases; junction bases outside the gene matches: 10. The CDR3 sequence is 15 residues long. DNA for the CDR3: TGCGCCAGCAGCAGAAACCGGGACAGGGTAGATGGCTACACCTTC. This translates into CASSRNRDRVDGYTF.

The CDR3 protein is CASSETGSGTQYF. CDR3 bases: TGTGCCAGCAGCGAGACAGGGTCGGGGACCCAGTACTTC. The V gene is TRBV6-5, the J gene TRBJ2-5; 7 bases match TRBD1. In germline, CDR1 is MNHEY, CDR2 SVGAGI. The CDR3 length is 13 residues. V lost 6 bases to trimming and J lost 7 bases; unmatched junction nucleotides: 8.

The V and J genes are TRBV6-5 and TRBJ2-1, with 10 bases identical to TRBD1. The V gene's germline CDR1 is MNHEY and CDR2 SVGAGI. The V segment lost 6 bases and the J segment 9 bases; nucleotides outside the gene matches: 8. The CDR3 has 14 amino acids. The CDR3 region is CASRPPGQGSEQFF. DNA for the CDR3: TGTGCCAGCAGGCCACCGGGACAGGGGAGTGAGCAGTTCTTC.

The rearrangement uses TRBV9 and TRBJ2-1, with D hard to call. The V end was cut by 0 bases, the J end by 0 bases, with 4 bases between. The germline CDR1 and CDR2 sequences are SGDLS and YYNGEE. The length of the CDR3 is 14 residues. The DNA of the CDR3 is TGTGCCAGCAGCGTAGTCCTCTCCTACAATGAGCAGTTCTTC. This sequence encodes CASSVVLSYNEQFF.